Each of the 9 T cell receptor beta chains below was sequenced from the same sample in a study of regulatory T cells in long-lasting Graves disease. Noted time point: newly diagnosed GD, antithyroid drugs for less than 3 months. With RNA extracted from PBMCs as input, the TCR library was made. Arm-PCR of CDR3 regions and iRepertoire HTBI primers were used to build TCR beta libraries. TCRdb passed the multiplex PCR reads through MiXCR, listing each CDR3 protein once. The sample shows about 610,000 distinct CDR3 sequences, about 16% of them seen only once. The data were also submitted as part of a second study, on T cells in Graves' hyperthyroidism and ophthalmopathy.

Sequencing was performed on peripheral blood mononuclear cells (PBMCs), taken at new diagnosis, from a patient treated with antithyroid drugs. These receptors were obtained from a man between 18 and 29 years old with Graves disease.

This clonotype was observed at least ten times. The CDR3 reads CASSVVATDTQYF. CDR3 nucleotides: TGTGCCAGCAGCGTAGTAGCTACAGATACGCAGTATTTT. The chain couples TRBV9 to TRBJ2-3; no reliable D call. The CDR3 spans 13 residues. The V end lost 0 bases, the J end lost 3 bases, and 5 bases lay between the germline ends. CDR1 and CDR2 from the germline V gene are SGDLS and YYNGEE. Complete variable domain (other parts from reference TRBV9 and TRBJ2-3): DSGVTQTPKHLITATGQRVTLRCSPRSGDLSVYWYQQSLDQGLQFLIQYYNGEERAKGNILERFSAQQFPDLHSELNLSSLELGDSALYFCASSVVATDTQYFGPGTRLTVL.

In the case of this clonotype: A much larger clone sits a single nucleotide away, making a read error possible. V usage is TRBV7-8 and J usage is TRBJ2-5; no definite D call. CDR1 is SGHVS and CDR2 is FQNEAQ in the germline V gene. This CDR3 has 14 residues. CDR3 amino acids: CASSLQVLQDTQYF. The CDR3 bases are TGTGCCAGCAGCTTACAAGTGTTGCAAGATACCCAGTACTTC. The full variable domain, its missing parts supplied by reference TRBV7-8 and TRBJ2-5, is GAGVSQSPRYKVAKRGQDVALRCDPISGHVSLFWYQQALGQGPEFLTYFQNEAQLDKSGLPSDRFFAERPEGSVSTLKIQRTQQEDSAVYLCASSLQVLQDTQYFGPGTRLLVL.

The rearrangement joins TRBV6-5 to TRBJ1-1; tentative D call: TRBD1 (5 bases). Germline values: CDR1 MNHEY, CDR2 SVGAGI. The V end lost 0 bases, the J end lost 6 bases, and 11 bases lay between the germline ends. The CDR3 covers 14 residues. CDR3 loop: CASSYSRQGAEAFF. In nucleotides, the CDR3 is TGTGCCAGCAGTTACTCAAGGCAAGGGGCTGAAGCTTTCTTT.

This clonotype was seen ten or more times. The chain carries TRBV2 and TRBJ2-1, with a weak D call TRBD2 (5 bases). In germline, CDR1 is SNHLY, CDR2 FYNNEI. The ends were cut back, 4 bases at V and 4 bases at J, with 14 bases in the middle. This CDR3 region has 15 residues. The CDR3 reads CASSGALERYNEQFF. The CDR3 DNA is TGTGCCAGCAGTGGTGCCCTAGAGCGGTACAATGAGCAGTTCTTC.

This clonotype has only a few counts. This chain uses TRBV18 with TRBJ2-3; 13 nucleotides match TRBD2. Germline V gene lookup returns CDR1 KGHSH and CDR2 LQKENI. The CDR3 is 19 amino acids. With V trimmed by 1 base and J by 4 bases, 11 bases remained unmatched. The CDR3 DNA is TGTGCCAGCTCACCACGAAGGACTAGCGGGAGTGTCGGAGCAGATACGCAGTATTTT. Its protein product is CASSPRRTSGSVGADTQYF. Looking up the rest from reference TRBV18 and TRBJ2-3 gives the full variable domain: NAGVMQNPRHLVRRRGQEARLRCSPMKGHSHVYWYRQLPEEGLKFMVYLQKENIIDESGMPKERFSAEFPKEGPSILRIQQVVRGDSAAYFCASSPRRTSGSVGADTQYFGPGTRLTVL.

The rearrangement uses TRBV5-1 and TRBJ2-7; 7 positions agree with TRBD1. Germline V CDR1 and CDR2: SGHRS, YFSETQ. V shed 4 bases, J shed 3 bases, and the junction held 10 bases outside the gene matches. The CDR3 is made up of 15 amino acids. The CDR3 DNA follows: TGCGCCAGCAGCCCTCAAGGGGGACAGAACTACGAGCAGTACTTC. This encodes CASSPQGGQNYEQYF.

Ten or more counts support this clonotype. The rearrangement uses TRBV5-1 and TRBJ2-6; D unresolved. Trimming took off 5 bases at V and 5 bases at J, with 5 bases between the two ends. Germline CDR1 is SGHRS and CDR2 is YFSETQ. The CDR3 has 12 residues. The CDR3 nucleotides are TGCGCCAGCAGTGAAAGGGCCAACGTCCTGACTTTC. It codes for CASSERANVLTF.

This clonotype has at least ten counts. The CDR3 DNA reads TGTGCCAGCTCACCAGGACAGGGGGCTCTTCAGCCCCAGCATTTT. Translated, it gives CASSPGQGALQPQHF. V is TRBV18 and J is TRBJ1-5, with 11 bases matching TRBD1. The V gene's germline CDR1 is KGHSH and CDR2 LQKENI. The ends lost 2 bases at V and 6 bases at J; junction bases unmatched: 3. The CDR3 is 15 residues long.

Only a few counts were recorded for this clonotype. The genes are TRBV6-2 or TRBV6-3 and TRBJ1-2; 7 bases agree with TRBD1. The CDR3 runs to 20 residues. The V gene end was trimmed by 3 bases and the J gene end by 8 bases; junction bases not matched to a gene: 27. Germline V gene data show CDR1 as MNHEY and CDR2 as SVGEGT. The CDR3 region has the DNA TGTGCCAGCAGTTATTGGCATAGACCCGGGACAGACTCGGATGACGGGGGCTACACCTTC. As protein: CASSYWHRPGTDSDDGGYTF.